The TCR beta chain under discussion was sequenced for a study of regulatory and conventional T cells in RAG deficiency. Findings and caveats of the study: Shorter CDR3s in all patient subsets; >90% Treg-Tconv overlap in Omenn. Treg unique TCR beta sequences were approximately 100-fold fewer in Omenn syndrome and CID/AS patients than controls.

Sequencing was performed with immunoSEQ multiplex PCR; in TCRdb, only in-frame clones are kept and a portion is missing. Of 45,000 to 50,000 clones in the sample, 85% to 90% were seen once. As concerns this clone: Its target is unknown.

Conventional CD4+ T cells were sorted from blood as CD25-low CD127-high cells. The CDR3 loop spans 14 amino acids. V gave up 3 bases and J gave up 7 bases, with 12 bases separating them. The germline CDR1 and CDR2 sequences are LNHDA and SQIVND (reference sequence). Another study also made use of these data, one on regulatory T cells. In that study: Primers: 52 TRBV forward and 13 TRBJ reverse. In patients, unique TRB V-J pairs were restricted and V/J usage skewed, especially in Tregs.

What was sequenced was CD4+ effector T cells sorted from blood. The chain has TRBV19 and TRBJ1-4; D possibly corresponds to TRBD1 (5 bases). This receptor was obtained from a human donor in good health. The CDR3 here is CASSIRGQGEKLFF. In nucleotides, the CDR3 is TGTGCCAGTAGTATCCGCGGGCAGGGTGAAAAACTGTTTTTT.